The clone carrying this TCR beta chain was detected once. PCR involved 60 Vbeta and 13 Jbeta primers. The protocol was immunoSEQ multiplex PCR, while the TCRdb copy is restricted to in-frame clones and leaves out a portion. The sample yields under 200,000 clones, approximately 80% seen once. These data originate in a study of cytomegalovirus exposure and HLA in healthy donors. Trimming took 1 base from V and 2 from J, leaving 12 bases between them. There are 16 residues in the CDR3. Germline V CDR1 and CDR2: LGHNA, YSLEER. Source material: PBMCs. The clonotype originates from a woman in her forties or fifties in good health and CMV-seropositive. The chain couples TRBV4-3 to TRBJ1-3; D ambiguous. Here the CDR3 DNA reads TGCGCCAGCAGCCAAGCGCCGCGACAAACTGGAAACACCATATATTTT. This sequence encodes CASSQAPRQTGNTIYF.